What follows are 21 T cell receptor beta chains derived from one specimen sequenced in a study of blood T cell repertoires in COVID-19. Some clones are missing from TCRdb's copy, which holds only in-frame ones; the method was immunoSEQ multiplex PCR. The table shows approximately 200,000 clones, with more than 75% occurring only once. The specimen sequenced was peripheral blood. These receptor sequences come from a woman aged 40-49 years with COVID-19, enrolled during active disease.

V gene TRBV7-3 combines with J gene TRBJ1-2; 7 bases line up with TRBD1. J lost 6 bases, V lost 5 bases, and 6 bases had no gene match. CDR1 is SGHTA and CDR2 is FQGTGA in the germline V gene. The CDR3 has 13 residues. DNA of the CDR3: TGTGCCAGCAGCGAGAACAGGGGTAATGGCTACACCTTC. This gives the protein CASSENRGNGYTF.

The genes are TRBV4-1 and TRBJ2-1, with D hard to call. Trimming removed 4 bases at V and 0 bases at J, with 13 bases between. From germline, CDR1 is MGHRA and CDR2 YSYEKL. There are 16 residues in the CDR3. CDR3 residues: CASSPILILSYNEQFF. In DNA, the CDR3 is TGCGCCAGCAGCCCGATCCTTATACTCTCCTACAATGAGCAGTTCTTC.

The V call is TRBV21-1, the J call TRBJ1-4; TRBD1, the table's D call, lacks a check against the DNA. TRBV21-1 corresponds to a pseudogene. There are 18 residues in the CDR3. CDR3 nucleotides: TGTGCCAGCAGCAAAGAAACGGGGACACAAGGGGAGAATGAAAAACTGTTTTTT. Translating it yields CASSKETGTQGENEKLFF.

This chain uses TRBV2 with TRBJ2-1; TRBD2 aligns across 12 bases. Germline V lookup: CDR1 SNHLY, CDR2 FYNNEI. This CDR3 has 13 residues. The V and J ends lost 10 bases and 10 bases, in that order; junction bases with no gene match: 8. The CDR3 sequence is CATKRLAGGEQFF. The CDR3 DNA follows: TGTGCCACCAAACGCCTAGCGGGAGGGGAGCAGTTCTTC.

V gene TRBV14 combines with J gene TRBJ2-1; TRBD1 aligns across 8 bases. The ends lost 4 bases at V and 6 bases at J; junction bases unmatched: 11. Germline V gene sequence: CDR1 SGHDN, CDR2 FVKESK. The CDR3 runs 16 residues. The CDR3 reads CASSPRTGQGGNEQFF. Here the CDR3 DNA reads TGTGCCAGCAGCCCAAGGACAGGGCAAGGAGGCAATGAGCAGTTCTTC. Variable domain in full (rest from reference TRBV14 and TRBJ2-1): EAGVTQFPSHSVIEKGQTVTLRCDPISGHDNLYWYRRVMGKEIKFLLHFVKESKQDESGMPNNRFLAERTGGTYSTLKVQPAELEDSGVYFCASSPRTGQGGNEQFFGPGTRLTVL.

This chain joins TRBV5-4 and TRBJ2-1; weak D call: TRBD2 (6 bases). Looked up from germline, CDR1 is SGHNT and CDR2 is YYREEE (reference sequence). The CDR3 has 16 amino acids. Deletions cut 0 bases from V and 0 bases from J, with 10 bases between. The chain's CDR3 is CASSLGVTSSYNEQFF. The CDR3 coding sequence is TGTGCCAGCAGCTTGGGGGTGACTAGCTCCTACAATGAGCAGTTCTTC. The full variable domain, completed using reference TRBV5-4 and TRBJ2-1, is ETGVTQSPTHLIKTRGQQVTLRCSSQSGHNTVSWYQQALGQGPQFIFQYYREEENGRGNFPPRFSGLQFPNYSSELNVNALELDDSALYLCASSLGVTSSYNEQFFGPGTRLTVL.

The chain joins TRBV6-5 to TRBJ1-1; tentative D call: TRBD1 (5 bases). Germline loops: CDR1 MNHEY, CDR2 SVGAGI. Trimming removed 5 bases at V and 5 bases at J, with 18 bases between. This CDR3 has 15 amino acids. CDR3 loop: CASSRSKGRGTEAFF. The CDR3 nucleotides read TGTGCCAGCAGTCGGTCAAAAGGACGGGGGACTGAAGCTTTCTTT.

This chain joins TRBV18 and TRBJ1-4; TRBD1 matches at 8 bases. V was clipped by 3 bases and J by 7 bases; unmatched bases: 10. CDR1 is KGHSH, CDR2 LQKENI, per germline. The CDR3 has 16 amino acids. For the CDR3, the DNA is TGTGCCAGCTCACCGACAGGACAGGGTGGTATTGAAAAACTGTTTTTT. Protein sequence: CASSPTGQGGIEKLFF. The variable domain in full, with the rest retrieved from reference TRBV18 and TRBJ1-4, is NAGVMQNPRHLVRRRGQEARLRCSPMKGHSHVYWYRQLPEEGLKFMVYLQKENIIDESGMPKERFSAEFPKEGPSILRIQQVVRGDSAAYFCASSPTGQGGIEKLFFGSGTQLSVL.

This sequence joins TRBV19 and TRBJ1-1; D gene ambiguous. Deletions cut 5 bases from V and 2 bases from J, with 9 bases between. CDR3 length: 13 amino acids. CDR1 LNHDA and CDR2 SQIVND come from the germline V gene (reference sequence). The CDR3 DNA is TGTGCCAGTAGTGCGGCGGGTAACACTGAAGCTTTCTTT. Its translation: CASSAAGNTEAFF.

The CDR3 sequence is CASSLGTGTGVGYTF. In DNA, the CDR3 is TGTGCCAGCAGCTTGGGGACAGGAACGGGGGTGGGCTACACCTTC. The V gene is TRBV7-2, the J gene TRBJ1-2; 8 bases fit TRBD1. CDR3 length equals 15 residues. Unmatched junction bases numbered 11, after V lost 3 bases and J lost 8 bases. Germline CDR1 and CDR2: SGHTA and FQGNSA.

V gene TRBV19 combines with J gene TRBJ2-3; D possibly corresponds to TRBD2 (5 bases). Germline V gene lookup returns CDR1 LNHDA and CDR2 SQIVND (reference sequence). This CDR3 comprises 14 residues. Trimming stripped 5 bases from V and 0 bases from J, with 9 bases between. DNA for the CDR3: TGTGCCAGTAGTTTCCAGCGGAGCACAGATACGCAGTATTTT. This gives the protein CASSFQRSTDTQYF.

A note on this clone: Distinct nucleotide sequences in the sample also encode this CDR3. The gene calls are TRBV30 and TRBJ2-7; no reliable D call. Per the germline V gene, CDR1 is GTSNPN and CDR2 is SVGIG (reference sequence). The CDR3 consists of 13 residues. Trimming removed 0 bases from V and 0 bases from J, with 6 bases in between. In nucleotides, the CDR3 is TGTGCCTGGAGTGTTACGGTCTCCTACGAGCAGTACTTC. Its protein product is CAWSVTVSYEQYF. Filled out from reference TRBV30 and TRBJ2-7, the complete variable domain reads SQTIHQWPATLVQPVGSPLSLECTVEGTSNPNLYWYRQAAGRGLQLLFYSVGIGQISSEVPQNLSASRPQDRQFILSSKKLLLSDSGFYLCAWSVTVSYEQYFGPGTRLTVT.

The chain employs TRBV4-1 and TRBJ2-7, with 12 bases aligning to TRBD1. The CDR3 length is 15 residues. Germline CDR1 reads MGHRA; CDR2 reads YSYEKL. V gave up 0 bases and J gave up 7 bases; unmatched junction bases: 4. Here the CDR3 DNA reads TGCGCCAGCAGCCAAGAAGGGACAGGGGGCTGGGAGCAGTACTTC. Translated: CASSQEGTGGWEQYF.

The rearrangement uses TRBV28 and TRBJ1-6; 8 bases are shared with TRBD1. V dropped 2 bases and J dropped 13; count of bases not matched to a gene: 7. The CDR3 has 14 residues. Germline lookup yields CDR1 MDHEN and CDR2 SYDVKM. In DNA form, the CDR3 reads TGTGCCAGCAGTTTAGTTCAGGGGGCGCATCCCCTCCACTTT. It specifies CASSLVQGAHPLHF.

The rearrangement joins TRBV2 to TRBJ2-6; 8 bases align to TRBD2. The CDR3 spans 15 residues. Germline lookup yields CDR1 SNHLY and CDR2 FYNNEI. V lost 8 bases and J lost 3; bases outside the gene matches: 6. The CDR3 here is CASLSGRGGANVLTF. The CDR3 DNA follows: TGTGCCAGCCTCAGCGGGAGAGGTGGGGCCAACGTCCTGACTTTC.

V and J are TRBV27 and TRBJ1-1; weak D call: TRBD1 (6 bases). Trimming removed 3 bases at V and 4 bases at J, with 9 bases between. This CDR3 is built from 13 residues. Germline-derived CDR1 and CDR2 are MNHEY and SMNVEV (reference sequence). The CDR3 bases are TGTGCCAGCAGTTTGGCGGGGGCCACTGAAGCTTTCTTT. Encoded protein: CASSLAGATEAFF.

The chain has TRBV5-4 and TRBJ1-5; D ambiguous. The CDR3 has 14 residues. The germline V and J ends were trimmed by 4 bases and 0 bases, with 8 bases remaining between them. In germline, CDR1 is SGHNT, CDR2 YYREEE (reference sequence). CDR3 residues: CASSRGPSNQPQHF. For the CDR3, the DNA is TGTGCCAGCAGCCGAGGGCCTAGCAATCAGCCCCAGCATTTT.

The chain is built from TRBV19 and TRBJ1-2; 8 bases are a match to TRBD1. The CDR3 loop spans 13 amino acids. V gave up 5 bases and J gave up 3 bases; unmatched junction bases: 2. Germline loops: CDR1 LNHDA, CDR2 SQIVND (reference sequence). Here the CDR3 reads CASSVQGDYGYTF. Written as DNA, the CDR3 is TGTGCCAGTAGTGTACAGGGGGACTATGGCTACACCTTC.

The chain links TRBV6-4 to TRBJ1-5; 7 bases agree with TRBD1. CDR3 length: 12 amino acids. With 10 bases clipped from V and 16 bases from J, the junction kept 16 bases outside the gene matches. Germline V lookup: CDR1 MRHNA, CDR2 SNTAGT. The CDR3 spells CAIIYGRDSGHF. CDR3 nucleotides: TGTGCCATCATTTACGGGAGGGACAGCGGTCATTTT.

The V and J genes are TRBV10-1 and TRBJ2-3; D may be TRBD2 (5 bases). V dropped 4 bases and J dropped 2 bases, with 16 bases sitting between them. There are 16 residues in the CDR3. Germline-derived CDR1 and CDR2 are WNHNN and SYGVQD (reference sequence). The CDR3 coding sequence is TGCGCCAGCAGTGGAGTAGTGAGAGACTACACAGATACGCAGTATTTT. As protein: CASSGVVRDYTDTQYF.

V is TRBV27 and J is TRBJ1-6; no clear D. Germline V CDR1 and CDR2: MNHEY, SMNVEV (reference sequence). The CDR3 spans 14 residues. The V gene lost 5 bases and the J gene lost 7 bases, with 12 bases spanning the gap. The CDR3 region is CASSPGLENSPLHF. CDR3 DNA sequence: TGTGCCAGCAGTCCCGGACTTGAGAATTCACCCCTCCACTTT.